Listed here are 13 T cell receptor beta chains from one sample, sequenced in a study of T cell clonotyping in hematopoietic cell transplantation. Profiled with immunoSEQ multiplex PCR; TCRdb holds only in-frame clones, not every one. The data show fewer than 100,000 clones, 90% to 97% seen once. Specified time point: recipient sample about 28 days before transplant, after cytoreduction. Source: peripheral blood mononuclear cells, taken before stem cell transplant. The receptors originated from a woman between 45 and 60 years old with acute myeloid leukemia. Some clones in this sample may be carry-over from other donors' samples.

V is TRBV6-6 and J is TRBJ1-5; D perhaps matches TRBD1 (6 bases). The germline CDR1 and CDR2 sequences are MNHNY and SVGAGI (reference sequence). Trimming removed 5 bases from V and 7 bases from J, with 21 bases in between. The CDR3 has 16 residues. The CDR3 sequence: CASSTSREQGRQPQHF. DNA of the CDR3: TGTGCCAGCAGTACCTCAAGGGAACAGGGCCGACAGCCCCAGCATTTT.

The chain joins TRBV19 to TRBJ1-5, with D hard to call. Deletions cut 10 bases from V and 5 bases from J, with 12 bases between. This CDR3 region has 12 residues. CDR1 is LNHDA and CDR2 is SQIVND in the germline V gene (reference sequence). CDR3 DNA: TGTGCCACCCGGACTCCTGATCAGCCCCAGCATTTT. Protein: CATRTPDQPQHF.

This sequence joins TRBV28 and TRBJ2-7; the match to TRBD1 covers 7 bases. Germline CDR1 reads MDHEN; CDR2 reads SYDVKM. The CDR3 is 14 residues long. The V and J ends lost 5 bases and 6 bases, in that order; junction bases with no gene match: 10. CDR3 coding DNA: TGTGCCAGCAGTACTCCGGGGACAGTAGGCGAGCAGTACTTC. Its protein product is CASSTPGTVGEQYF.

The chain couples TRBV14 to TRBJ1-1; D is possibly TRBD1 (5 bases). Deletions cut 1 base from V and 5 bases from J, with 14 bases between. This CDR3 region has 15 residues. CDR1 is SGHDN, CDR2 FVKESK, per germline. The CDR3 sequence is CASSQGGGVRTEAFF. DNA of the CDR3: TGTGCCAGCAGCCAAGGGGGGGGAGTCCGGACTGAAGCTTTCTTT.

The chain uses TRBV29-1 and TRBJ1-1, with D perhaps matching TRBD1 (5 bases). Germline loops: CDR1 SQVTM, CDR2 ANQGSEA. CDR3 size: 15 residues. Trimming removed 4 bases from V and 0 bases from J, with 15 bases in between. Here the CDR3 DNA reads TGCAGCGTTGGGCGGCAGGGAATGATGAACACTGAAGCTTTCTTT. It specifies CSVGRQGMMNTEAFF.

This chain's CDR3 is CASSSTSGSYEQYF. DNA of the CDR3: TGTGCCAGCAGCTCAACTAGCGGTTCCTACGAGCAGTACTTC. The chain links TRBV7-2 to TRBJ2-7; 8 bases align to TRBD2. The CDR3 contains 14 residues. CDR1 is SGHTA and CDR2 is FQGNSA in the germline V gene. V gave up 4 bases and J gave up 1 base; unmatched junction bases: 3.

V usage is TRBV9 and J usage is TRBJ1-1; no definite D call. The CDR3 is 17 residues long. Germline V CDR1 and CDR2: SGDLS, YYNGEE. V lost 4 bases to trimming and J lost 4 bases, with 23 bases between them. CDR3 loop: CASSTKGRRIRGTEAFF. The CDR3 DNA reads as TGTGCCAGCAGCACCAAAGGACGACGTATTCGGGGCACTGAAGCTTTCTTT.

A remark on this clone: One end of the junction is discordant with germline, which a read error may explain. V is TRBV7-7 and J is TRBJ2-1; 7 bases agree with TRBD1. The CDR3 loop spans 13 amino acids. Germline V gene lookup returns CDR1 SSHAT and CDR2 FNYEAQ (reference sequence). CDR3 DNA: TGTGCTAGCAGCTTAGACAGGGCTCATGAGCAGTTCTTC. Its protein is CASSLDRAHEQFF. The variable domain in full, completed from reference TRBV7-7 and TRBJ2-1, reads GAGVSQSPRYKVTKRGQDVTLRCDPISSHATLYWYQQALGQGPEFLTYFNYEAQPDKSGLPSDRFSAERPEGSISTLTIQRTEQRDSAMYRCASSLDRAHEQFFGPGTRLTVL.

This clone was detected once. The chain recombines TRBV30 with TRBJ1-1; weak D call: TRBD1 (5 bases). Looked up from germline, CDR1 is GTSNPN and CDR2 is SVGIG (reference sequence). The germline V and J ends were trimmed by 5 bases and 0 bases, with 13 bases remaining between them. The CDR3 loop spans 14 amino acids. CDR3 sequence reads: CAWGDWGMNTEAFF. CDR3 in DNA: TGTGCCTGGGGGGACTGGGGAATGAACACTGAAGCTTTCTTT.

The rearrangement uses TRBV30 and TRBJ2-3; no reliable D call. Trimming left V 5 bases short and J 2 bases short, with 11 bases between. This CDR3 comprises 13 residues. Germline CDR1 reads GTSNPN; CDR2 reads SVGIG (reference sequence). The CDR3: CAWQGLATDTQYF. CDR3 nucleotide sequence: TGTGCCTGGCAAGGGCTGGCCACAGATACGCAGTATTTT. The variable domain in full, with the rest retrieved from reference TRBV30 and TRBJ2-3, is SQTIHQWPATLVQPVGSPLSLECTVEGTSNPNLYWYRQAAGRGLQLLFYSVGIGQISSEVPQNLSASRPQDRQFILSSKKLLLSDSGFYLCAWQGLATDTQYFGPGTRLTVL.

The chain couples TRBV19 to TRBJ1-4, with unresolved D. V was pared by 7 bases and J by 7 bases, with 13 bases between. Germline V gene lookup returns CDR1 LNHDA and CDR2 SQIVND (reference sequence). CDR3 length: 13 amino acids. For the CDR3, the DNA is TGTGCCAGTAACTCCCCCGGTGGTGAAAAACTGTTTTTT. Protein sequence: CASNSPGGEKLFF.

This rearrangement joins TRBV2 to TRBJ2-2; D gene unclear. Germline CDR1 is SNHLY and CDR2 is FYNNEI. The CDR3 spans 13 residues. Trimming left V 7 bases short and J 5 bases short, with 11 bases between. CDR3 protein: CASMAVFTGELFF. In DNA form, the CDR3 reads TGTGCCAGCATGGCGGTATTTACCGGGGAGCTGTTTTTT. Using reference TRBV2 and TRBJ2-2 for the parts outside the CDR3, the full variable domain is EPEVTQTPSHQVTQMGQEVILRCVPISNHLYFYWYRQILGQKVEFLVSFYNNEISEKSEIFDDQFSVERPDGSNFTLKIRSTKLEDSAMYFCASMAVFTGELFFGEGSRLTVL.

The genes are TRBV9 and TRBJ2-7; 7 nucleotides match TRBD1. This CDR3 is built from 13 residues. J was trimmed by 0 bases and V by 8 bases; bases with no gene match: 5. Looked up from germline, CDR1 is SGDLS and CDR2 is YYNGEE. The CDR3 DNA sequence: TGTGCCAGGGACAGGTCCGTCTCCTACGAGCAGTACTTC. Translated: CARDRSVSYEQYF.